Given below is one T cell receptor beta chain in context. This clonotype showed up many times. Its antigen specificity is not known. It has no much larger one-base neighbor in the sample; base qualities were not kept. Reading the label with the study, this specimen's time point is: newly diagnosed GD, antithyroid drugs for less than 3 months. For both TCR sequencing and RNA sequencing, RNA was extracted from PBMCs using TRIzol. Graves' disease was diagnosed according to American Thyroid Association guidelines. Patients were recruited from an endocrinology department in Xi'an, China. Each patient gave 9 to 10 milliliters of peripheral blood, collected in an EDTA anticoagulant tube. Ficoll Paque Plus density gradient separation was used to isolate PBMCs, and no further T cell sorting was performed. An Agilent 2100 Bioanalyzer and agarose gel were used to assess RNA quality, and a NanoDrop 2000 was used to measure RNA concentration.

The library was made by multiplex PCR. The sequencer was an Illumina HiSeq 4000. TCR beta libraries were built with iRepertoire HTBI primers and Arm-PCR amplification of CDR3 regions. Before sequencing, the PCR products underwent gel purification. The original pipeline was this. Gene usage analysis of CDR3 amino acid clonotypes relied on the roughly 64 TRBV and 14 TRBJ segments identified across samples. Filtered high-quality paired reads were merged into contigs using COPE and FqMerger. BLAST was used to align contigs to the IMGT TRBV, TRBD and TRBJ reference genes, and CDR3 was defined following IMGT. Any clonotype with a frequency above 0.1% was classified as a highly expanded clone. Repertoire diversity was measured by Shannon entropy, and V-J evenness by the Gini coefficient. A clonotype found in more than one individual was treated as public. TCRdb reprocessed the public reads (quality trimming at Q25 with fastp, clone calling with MiXCR) and kept in-frame beta chains. Every CDR3 protein is listed once, alongside the most common genes and DNA of its rows. These V and J calls derive from TCRdb rather than the authors' analysis. This sample holds 450,000 to 650,000 distinct CDR3 sequences; 16% were observed only once. 20% to 30% of the sample goes to the ten largest clones.

A distance of 15 bases separates the germline ends of V and J, which lose 4 bases and 6 bases respectively. The CDR3 runs 15 residues from the cysteine to the phenylalanine. Only the CDR3 region is kept as DNA, spanning 45 bases read in frame from base 1. This specimen belongs to a study of regulatory T cells in long-lasting Graves disease (dated by TCRdb to about 2021). In terms of the full investigation: Patients with newly diagnosed Graves' disease had been on antithyroid drugs for under 3 months. This study used TCR sequencing and RNA sequencing of peripheral blood to compare persistent Graves' disease patients against newly diagnosed Graves' disease patients. The study was conducted in China and was registered as a clinical trial. TCR sequencing covered some 13 persistent and 20 or so newly diagnosed Graves' disease patients, 33 samples in total. Overall study results and their limits: The authors noted that the small sample size was a limitation that may lower accuracy. Peripheral blood alone was examined, since thyroid tissue, which constituted the primary lesion, could not be accessed. Lower TCR Shannon entropy and fewer highly expanded clones were observed in persistent Graves' disease patients than in newly diagnosed patients, which suggested clonal expansion. Sequencing and analysis were restricted to the TCR beta chain. A larger number of public clonotypes was shared among persistent patients (under 3,000) than among newly diagnosed patients (around 970). TRBV28, TRBJ1-2 and TRBJ2-5 were preferentially used in persistent disease, while TRBV20-1 and TRBJ2-1 were favored in newly diagnosed disease.

These sequences were also reported in another study, on T cells in Graves' hyperthyroidism and ophthalmopathy. Drawing on the second study: Graves' hyperthyroidism was defined as stable when no progression to ophthalmopathy occurred over 18 months of follow-up. Hyperthyroidism patients were newly diagnosed, with disease duration under 2 months, and aged 18 to 65 years. The study excluded patients with uncontrolled infections, other autoimmune diseases, pregnancy or lactation. Diagnoses were based on clinical symptoms, serum thyroxine and TRAb, thyroid ultrasound and orbital computed tomography. For the first round of RT-PCR on the TCR CDR3, the HTBI primer set was used together with the Qiagen OneStep RT-PCR kit. Blood samples also contained most of the expanded thyroid clonotypes (frequency above 0.001), which suggests that blood repertoires may reflect thyroid immune responses. In cross-validation, a model built on a 13 V-J signature told ophthalmopathy apart from stable hyperthyroidism with about 90% sensitivity and roughly 82% specificity, and in testing the same model reached 80%/75%. In validation, the model predicted progression to ophthalmopathy with 55% to 71% sensitivity and 72% to 85% specificity, a median of around six months before onset. To identify TCR V-J signatures that set the groups apart, the researchers used a discovery cohort of more than 95 patients, made up of some 41 with Graves' ophthalmopathy and 57 with stable Graves' hyperthyroidism. An independent validation cohort of fewer than 20 hyperthyroidism patients and 17 patients who later progressed to ophthalmopathy tested prospective prediction of ophthalmopathy. The 90 or so discovery patients were randomly split 7:3 into training and test sets. In more than 5 Graves' hyperthyroidism patients, the study also compared T-cell repertoires from thyroid tissue with T-cell repertoires from blood. After sampling, hyperthyroidism patients received methimazole starting at 30 mg daily, and ophthalmopathy patients received high-dose intravenous methylprednisolone. Libraries were constructed in a second round of multiplex PCR, after which size selection and purification were performed. The libraries were sequenced on an Illumina HiSeq2000 using paired-end 100 bp reads. Raw data were processed with SOAPnuke, discarding reads with adapters, uncalled bases, mean Phred below 15, or no exact constant-primer or identifier match. COPE v1.2.5 was used to merge high-quality paired reads, and clonotypes were defined as unique nucleotide sequences. MiTCR v1.1 was used to align the clonotypes against IMGT TRBV, TRBD and TRBJ reference segments. The analysis was restricted to V-J combinations with a frequency above 0.0001, which together covered just over 98% of the repertoires. The TCS score was defined as F50 (clonal expansion) divided by E x V (chaos), with BLOSUM62-based TCRdist calculated between CDR3 peptides within each V-J. Welch's t-statistics and random forest reduced just over 500 V-J features to about 12, which were used in a naive Bayes classifier (R e1071). No statistical method was used to set the sample size in advance, and investigators knew the group allocation. The paper reports TCR Vbeta CDR3 sequencing of 140 or so peripheral blood samples: 40 or so ophthalmopathy, roughly 80 hyperthyroidism and about 17 progressor patients.

The chain couples TRBV12-3 or TRBV12-4 to TRBJ1-4; perhaps TRBD1 is the D gene, with 5 bases matching. The receptor comes from a woman aged 35-65 years with Graves disease. Donor details come from another sample of the same person, matched by shared clones. This specimen consisted of peripheral blood mononuclear cells (PBMCs), obtained at new diagnosis, from a patient treated with antithyroid drugs. For the CDR3, the sequence is CASSCRDCIDEKLFF. The DNA is as follows: TGTGCCAGCAGTTGCCGGGACTGCATTGATGAAAAACTGTTTTTT.